This note documents a single TCR beta chain sequence. The Seattle patients, enrolled during active infection, were followed longitudinally. Original analysis: Researchers report that nucleated cell counts were estimated from reference gene primer amplification. TCRdb's copy holds only in-frame clones and misses some; the assay was immunoSEQ multiplex PCR. V, J and clone size reflect that table, while D and trimming were determined from the DNA. The sample gives under 400,000 clones, 90% of which show up once; 2.5% to 3.5% is in the top ten. These data come from a study of blood T cell repertoires in COVID-19. About the research overall: Acute-phase and convalescent COVID-19 samples originated in the United States, Italy and Spain.

The CDR3 spans 14 residues. Germline V gives CDR1 SGHDN, CDR2 FVKESK. With 4 bases removed from V and 2 bases from J, the gap between germline ends came to 12 bases. The sample consisted of peripheral blood. This TCR was sampled from a woman aged 25 to 39 with COVID-19, enrolled during active disease. V and J are TRBV14 and TRBJ2-7; maybe TRBD1 (6 bases). The CDR3 nucleotides read TGTGCCAGCAGCCGGGACAACAAAGCCTACGAGCAGTACTTC. It yields the protein CASSRDNKAYEQYF.